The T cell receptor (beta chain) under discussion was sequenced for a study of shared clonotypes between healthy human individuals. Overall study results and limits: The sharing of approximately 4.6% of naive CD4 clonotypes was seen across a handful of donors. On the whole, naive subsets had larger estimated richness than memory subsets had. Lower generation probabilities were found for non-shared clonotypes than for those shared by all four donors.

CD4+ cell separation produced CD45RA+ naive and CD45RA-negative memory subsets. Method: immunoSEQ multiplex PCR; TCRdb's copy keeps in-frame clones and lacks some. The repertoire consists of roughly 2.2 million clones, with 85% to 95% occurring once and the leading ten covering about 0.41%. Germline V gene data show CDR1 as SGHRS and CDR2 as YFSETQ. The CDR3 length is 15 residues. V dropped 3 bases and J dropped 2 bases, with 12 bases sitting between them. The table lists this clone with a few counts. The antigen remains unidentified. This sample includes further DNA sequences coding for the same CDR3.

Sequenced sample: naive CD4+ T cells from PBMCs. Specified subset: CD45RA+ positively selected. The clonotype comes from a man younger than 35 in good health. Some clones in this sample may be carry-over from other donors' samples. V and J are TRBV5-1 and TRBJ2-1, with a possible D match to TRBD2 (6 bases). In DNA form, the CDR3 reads TGCGCCAGCAGCTCTCAGGGAGGCACCTACAATGAGCAGTTCTTC. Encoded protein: CASSSQGGTYNEQFF. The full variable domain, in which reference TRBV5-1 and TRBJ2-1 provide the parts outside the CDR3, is KAGVTQTPRYLIKTRGQQVTLSCSPISGHRSVSWYQQTPGQGLQFLFEYFSETQRNKGNFPGRFSGRQFSNSRSEMNVSTLELGDSALYLCASSSQGGTYNEQFFGPGTRLTVL.